This T cell receptor beta chain was obtained from a study of OX40 agonist ivuxolimab in advanced cancers. For the study at large: Hepatocellular carcinoma, melanoma, renal cell or head and neck cancer was diagnosed in the dose-escalation patients.

Clones were sequenced by immunoSEQ multiplex PCR, and TCRdb holds only the in-frame ones, with some missing. The sample has more than 60,000 clones; 85% to 90% are singletons. This clone was seen only a few times. Between the trimmed V and J ends, which lost 5 bases and 6 bases, there was a span of 14 bases. The CDR3 totals 14 residues. CDR1 and CDR2 (germline): LNHDA, SQIVND (reference sequence). The receptor was isolated from an adult with an advanced solid tumor such as melanoma, head and neck, liver or kidney cancer. The chain recombines TRBV19 with TRBJ1-5; D is ambiguous. Sequences were derived from CD4+ or CD8+ T cells sorted from blood, sampled in a trial of the OX40 agonist ivuxolimab. CDR3 loop: CASSPPGGSQPQHF. The CDR3 DNA sequence: TGTGCCAGTAGTCCCCCAGGCGGAAGTCAGCCCCAGCATTTT.